Each of the 23 T cell receptor beta chains below was sequenced from the same sample in a study of CD8 T cells in ankylosing spondylitis. Findings and limits, study-wide: Seemingly distinctive of ankylosing spondylitis blood was a TCR beta motif formed by eight highly homologous variants.

These TCRs' antigens remain unknown. TCRdb reprocessed the 5' RACE reads via MiXCR and lists one record per CDR3 protein. This table has fewer than 250,000 distinct CDR3 sequences, 15% to 20% appearing once. Sequenced material: blood, either unsorted or a sorted T cell fraction (not recorded which). All receptors come from a male donor with ankylosing spondylitis.

This rearrangement joins TRBV4-1 to TRBJ1-2, with D hard to call. V dropped 1 base and J dropped 3 bases, with 6 bases sitting between them. The CDR3 extends over 13 amino acids. Germline CDR1 is MGHRA and CDR2 is YSYEKL. The CDR3 DNA reads as TGCGCCAGCAGCCAAGGGACGGACTATGGCTACACCTTC. Protein product: CASSQGTDYGYTF.

This chain links TRBV12-3 or TRBV12-4 with TRBJ2-1; TRBD1 matches 7 bases. The CDR3 covers 17 residues. V dropped 5 bases and J dropped 2; count of bases not matched to a gene: 12. Here the CDR3 reads CASSKPRWGTAYNEQFF. CDR3 DNA sequence: TGTGCCAGCAGTAAACCCCGGTGGGGGACAGCCTACAATGAGCAGTTCTTC.

This clonotype was counted only a few times. The chain uses TRBV11-2 and TRBJ2-3, with 12 bases lining up with TRBD2. Germline CDR1 reads SGHAT; CDR2 reads FQNNGV. This CDR3 has 17 amino acids. The J segment lost 2 bases and the V segment lost 5 bases, leaving 8 bases of the junction unmatched. Here the CDR3 DNA reads TGTGCCAGCAGCCGCTCCGGGACTAGCGGGTTCACAGATACGCAGTATTTT. It encodes CASSRSGTSGFTDTQYF.

This clonotype was counted a few times. CDR3 protein: CASSLFTNTEAFF. CDR3 DNA: TGTGCCAGCAGCTTATTTACGAACACTGAAGCTTTCTTT. The chain employs TRBV5-5 and TRBJ1-1; D is unresolved. With 2 bases removed from V and 1 base from J, the gap between germline ends came to 6 bases. This CDR3 region has 13 residues. In germline, CDR1 is SGHKS, CDR2 YYEKEE (reference sequence).

V is TRBV5-1 and J is TRBJ1-1, with TRBD1 matching 7 bases. Trimming cost V 3 bases and J 3 bases; bases outside gene matches: 5. Looked up from germline, CDR1 is SGHRS and CDR2 is YFSETQ. CDR3 size: 14 residues. This chain's CDR3 is CASSSSTGDTEAFF. The CDR3 bases are TGCGCCAGCAGCTCCTCTACAGGGGACACTGAAGCTTTCTTT.

In its sample, this clonotype was seen many times. The chain uses TRBV29-1 and TRBJ2-7; no firm D call. The V end lost 3 bases, the J end lost 4 bases, and 13 bases lay between the germline ends. Germline CDR1 reads SQVTM; CDR2 reads ANQGSEA. The CDR3 is 13 residues long. DNA of the CDR3: TGCAGCGTTGACAGAGAATGGATGTACGAGCAGTACTTC. Its protein product is CSVDREWMYEQYF.

The chain recombines TRBV5-1 with TRBJ2-5, with D possibly being TRBD2 (6 bases). Germline assignment: CDR1 SGHRS and CDR2 YFSETQ. This CDR3 is built from 15 residues. The germline V and J ends were trimmed by 4 bases and 5 bases, with 18 bases remaining between them. The CDR3 nucleotides read TGCGCCAGCAGCCCCCTCGCGGGAATGGATGAGACCCAGTACTTC. The encoded protein is CASSPLAGMDETQYF.

V usage is TRBV6-5 and J usage is TRBJ2-1; TRBD2 matches at 7 bases. V shed 2 bases, J shed 2 bases, and the junction held 3 bases outside the gene matches. This CDR3 spans 15 amino acids. Per germline, CDR1 MNHEY and CDR2 SVGAGI. The CDR3: CASSYDAGAYNEQFF. The CDR3 region has the DNA TGTGCCAGCAGTTACGACGCGGGGGCCTACAATGAGCAGTTCTTC.

The CDR3 DNA reads as TGTGCCAGCAGTTTAGGTCCCCCCCATATCTCCTACGAGCAGTACTTC. Its protein product is CASSLGPPHISYEQYF. The chain has TRBV12-3 or TRBV12-4 and TRBJ2-7; D call uncertain. The CDR3 runs to 16 residues. The V end lost 1 base, the J end lost 0 bases, and 13 bases lay between the germline ends.

This clonotype was detected a few times. The rearrangement links TRBV27 to TRBJ2-4, with D uncertain. The V end lost 2 bases, the J end lost 2 bases, and 7 bases lay between the germline ends. The germline V gene has CDR1 MNHEY and CDR2 SMNVEV (reference sequence). This CDR3 region has 14 residues. The CDR3 DNA is TGTGCCAGCAGTTTACTAGGGTCCAAAAACATTCAGTACTTC. This gives the protein CASSLLGSKNIQYF.

This clonotype has ten or more counts. The J gene is TRBJ2-7, the V gene TRBV2, with D possibly TRBD2 on 5 matching bases. The CDR3 is 15 residues long. Germline V gene data show CDR1 as SNHLY and CDR2 as FYNNEI. V was shortened by 6 bases and J by 7 bases, with 22 bases between the two germline ends. The CDR3 here is CASRDGPGGFTEQYF. The CDR3 nucleotides read TGTGCCAGCAGGGACGGACCTGGCGGGTTTACGGAGCAGTACTTC.

This rearrangement joins TRBV20-1 to TRBJ1-1, with 10 bases that match TRBD1. This CDR3 has 15 residues. The ends lost 0 bases at V and 5 bases at J; junction bases unmatched: 6. Germline values: CDR1 DFQATT, CDR2 SNEGSKA (reference sequence). CDR3 nucleotide sequence: TGCAGTGCTAGAGATCAGGGGACAGGGGAGACTGAAGCTTTCTTT. It translates to CSARDQGTGETEAFF.

The rearrangement joins TRBV7-3 to TRBJ2-3, with a weak D call TRBD2 (6 bases). CDR3 size: 13 residues. V lost 8 bases and J 1 base, leaving 10 bases between the germline ends. CDR1 and CDR2 (germline): SGHTA, FQGTGA. The CDR3 loop is CASRDSGTDTQYF. DNA of the CDR3: TGTGCCAGCCGGGACTCAGGCACAGATACGCAGTATTTT. Combining the CDR3 with reference TRBV7-3 and TRBJ2-3 gives the whole variable domain GAGVSQTPSNKVTEKGKYVELRCDPISGHTALYWYRQSLGQGPEFLIYFQGTGAADDSGLPNDRFFAVRPEGSVSTLKIQRTERGDSAVYLCASRDSGTDTQYFGPGTRLTVL.

This chain uses TRBV24-1 with TRBJ1-4, with 7 nucleotides matching TRBD1. The CDR3 length is 17 residues. Trimming removed 1 base from V and 5 bases from J; junction bases left unmatched: 9. CDR1 KGHDR and CDR2 SFDVKD come from the germline V gene. The CDR3 region has the DNA TGTGCCACCAGTGATTTTCAGGAGGACAGGAACAATGAAAAACTGTTTTTT. Residues: CATSDFQEDRNNEKLFF.

This clonotype was counted between two and nine times. The genes are TRBV12-3 or TRBV12-4 and TRBJ1-1; 8 bases match TRBD1. The ends lost 3 bases at V and 5 bases at J; junction bases unmatched: 2. The CDR3 runs to 13 residues. In nucleotides, the CDR3 is TGTGCCAGCAGTTTCAGGGGGCCTACTGAAGCTTTCTTT. Its translation: CASSFRGPTEAFF.

This clonotype was found a few times. V gene TRBV6-5 combines with J gene TRBJ2-1; 9 bases agree with TRBD1. CDR1 is MNHEY and CDR2 is SVGAGI in the germline V gene. This CDR3 region has 15 residues. Losses at the gene ends were 2 bases for V and 4 bases for J; bases not matched to a gene: 3. The CDR3 sequence is CASSYGDREYNEQFF. The CDR3 DNA sequence: TGTGCCAGCAGTTACGGGGACAGGGAATACAATGAGCAGTTCTTC.

This clonotype was observed a few times. The chain couples TRBV4-1 to TRBJ2-1; possibly TRBD1 for D (6 bases). The CDR3 is 13 residues long. Between the trimmed V and J ends, which lost 8 bases and 8 bases, there was a span of 16 bases. Per germline, CDR1 MGHRA and CDR2 YSYEKL. The CDR3 region has the DNA TGCGCCAGCGCCGAACAGGGCCCCGATGAGCAGTTCTTC. It encodes CASAEQGPDEQFF.

This clonotype has a count of ten or more. The chain recombines TRBV10-3 with TRBJ2-5; tentatively, D is TRBD1 (5 bases). CDR1 is ENHRY and CDR2 is SYGVKD in the germline V gene. V was shortened by 5 bases and J by 0 bases, with 7 bases between the two germline ends. This CDR3 is built from 13 residues. CDR3 DNA: TGTGCCATCAGTATGGACAACCAAGAGACCCAGTACTTC. It specifies CAISMDNQETQYF.

This clonotype came up many times. The chain combines TRBV5-1 with TRBJ1-2; D is uncertain. Per the germline V gene, CDR1 is SGHRS and CDR2 is YFSETQ. The CDR3 consists of 16 residues. V shed 4 bases and J shed 5 bases, with 21 bases lying between them. CDR3 protein: CASSPGSYSVEYGYTF. The DNA of the CDR3 is TGCGCCAGCAGCCCCGGGTCCTACTCCGTGGAGTATGGCTACACCTTC.

This clonotype occurred a few times. The CDR3: CASSYAGGTETQYF. CDR3 in DNA: TGTGCCAGCAGTTACGCGGGAGGTACAGAGACCCAGTACTTC. The chain joins TRBV6-5 to TRBJ2-5, with 8 bases matching TRBD2. The CDR3 has 14 residues. Germline CDR1 is MNHEY and CDR2 is SVGAGI. V shed 2 bases and J 4 bases; nucleotides not matched to a gene: 3.

This clonotype was observed a handful of times. CDR3 sequence: CASSQEQGASDTQYF. The CDR3 DNA is TGTGCCAGCAGCCAAGAACAGGGGGCCTCGGATACGCAGTATTTT. The chain recombines TRBV4-2 with TRBJ2-3; the match to TRBD1 covers 9 bases. In germline, CDR1 is LGHNA, CDR2 YNFKEQ. V shed 0 bases, J shed 6 bases, and the junction held 4 bases outside the gene matches. This CDR3 has 15 residues.

This clonotype was recorded at least ten times. The chain has TRBV10-3 and TRBJ2-3; TRBD2 matches at 11 bases. Germline values: CDR1 ENHRY, CDR2 SYGVKD. The CDR3 covers 18 residues. V shed 0 bases, J shed 2 bases, and the junction held 7 bases outside the gene matches. CDR3 region: CAISESPQLAGDTDTQYF. The CDR3 nucleotides read TGTGCCATCAGTGAGTCCCCGCAACTAGCGGGGGACACAGATACGCAGTATTTT.

This clonotype has a count of ten or more. The chain joins TRBV27 to TRBJ1-5; the D is unclear. V was trimmed by 4 bases and J by 2 bases, leaving 6 bases between them. In germline, CDR1 is MNHEY, CDR2 SMNVEV (reference sequence). The CDR3 is 13 amino acids. The CDR3 sequence is CASSSGGNQPQHF. CDR3 DNA: TGTGCCAGCAGTTCCGGGGGCAATCAGCCCCAGCATTTT.